This is a list of T cell receptor beta chains from one sample in a study of blood T cell repertoires in COVID-19. Assay used: immunoSEQ multiplex PCR; TCRdb lists only in-frame clones, some missing. The repertoire holds about 210,000 clones, with 81% as singletons. The sequencing input was PBMCs or T cells enriched from blood (not recorded which). The origin of the receptors is a woman aged 50 to 60 with acute COVID-19. Both conserved end residues are part of each CDR3. The D gene is left open where the match is weak. Size values are once, few and many counts, or a class for expanded clones, and some rows have none.

>TRBJ2-7|NA|NA|TRBV14
TGTGCCAGCAGCCCCCCAAACGTGGCAGGGGGACTGGGCGAGCAGTACTTC
CASSPPNVAGGLGEQYF
>TRBJ1-2|NA|NA|TRBV13
TGTGCCAGCAGCTCCCGTCTCCCCACCACGGGGGGCTACACCTTC
CASSSRLPTTGGYTF
>TRBJ2-7|NA|TRBD1|TRBV12-3/TRBV12-4
TGTGCCAGCAGTGGGGACAGCCCCTACGAGCAGTACTTC
CASSGDSPYEQYF
>TRBJ1-2|NA|NA|TRBV5-1
TGCGCCAGCAGGGTAAGCCCGTCTCCAGGGTCGCTCCAGGGTAACTATGGCTACACCTTC
CASRVSPSPGSLQGNYGYTF
>TRBJ1-2|NA|TRBD1|TRBV28
TGTGCCGCAGGGGGGCTGGTTGGCTACACCTTC
CAAGGLVGYTF
>TRBJ2-6|NA|TRBD1|TRBV10-2
TGCGCCAGCAGTGAGTTAGGACAGGGAGTCTCTGGGGCCAACGTCCTGACTTTC
CASSELGQGVSGANVLTF
>TRBJ2-1|NA|NA|TRBV7-2
TGTGCCAGCAGCTTACTAGTTGATGAGCAGTTCTTC
CASSLLVDEQFF
>TRBJ1-1|NA|NA|TRBV4-1
TGCGCCAGCAGCCAAGTATCGGTAAACACTGAAGCTTTCTTT
CASSQVSVNTEAFF
>TRBJ1-2|NA|NA|TRBV2
TGTGCCAGCAGTGAGGAGCTCAGCCTTGATGGCTACACCTTC
CASSEELSLDGYTF
>TRBJ2-1|NA|TRBD2|TRBV7-3
TGTGCCAGCAGCCTAGCGGGGCCAGGGATTGATGAGCAGTTCTTC
CASSLAGPGIDEQFF
>TRBJ2-7|NA|TRBD2|TRBV11-1
TGTGCCAGCAGCTCCGGGACTAATAGGTACGAGCAGTACTTC
CASSSGTNRYEQYF
>TRBJ2-2|NA|TRBD2|TRBV24-1
TGTGCCACCAGTGACCCCGGACTAGCAGGAAACACCGGGGAGCTGTTTTTT
CATSDPGLAGNTGELFF
>TRBJ2-3|NA|TRBD2|TRBV7-2
TGTGCCAGCAGCCGTTCTCATAGCGGGGGAACAGATACGCAGTATTTT
CASSRSHSGGTDTQYF
>TRBJ1-5|NA|TRBD1|TRBV7-8
TGTGCCAGCAGCCCAAATAACAGGGGATTAAGCAATCAGCCCCAGCATTTT
CASSPNNRGLSNQPQHF
>TRBJ1-4|NA|NA|TRBV7-8
TGTGCCAGCACCCCCAGAGTAGGAGGGGCCGGCCTTGCAACTAATGAAAAACTGTTTTTT
CASTPRVGGAGLATNEKLFF
>TRBJ2-2|NA|NA|TRBV18
TGTGCCAGCTCCCGGTACGGCCCCGAGGCGGCCGGGGAGCTGTTTTTT
CASSRYGPEAAGELFF
>TRBJ1-1|NA|TRBD1|TRBV6-5
TGTGCCAGCAACCCAGGGGGGCCGGGTGAAGCTTTCTTT
CASNPGGPGEAFF
>TRBJ1-2|NA|NA|TRBV9
TGTGCCAGCAGCGTAGCTGCGACAGAGTATTTCTATGGCTACACCTTC
CASSVAATEYFYGYTF
>TRBJ1-5|NA|NA|TRBV5-6
TGTGCCAGCAGCGTATATTCCACGTGGAGGAGCAATCAGCCCCAGCATTTT
CASSVYSTWRSNQPQHF
>TRBJ2-7|NA|NA|TRBV4-1
TGCGCCAGCAGCCAAGATCCCCACTTTACCTACGAGCAGTACTTC
CASSQDPHFTYEQYF
>TRBJ1-2|NA|TRBD1|TRBV5-1
TGCGCCAGCAGGCTAGGACAGGCGGACTATGGCTACACCTTC
CASRLGQADYGYTF
>TRBJ2-6|NA|TRBD1|TRBV6-5
TGTGCCAGCAGACCCGACAGGGCTGGGGCCAACGTCCTGACTTTC
CASRPDRAGANVLTF
>TRBJ2-7|NA|TRBD2|TRBV3-1/TRBV3-2
TGTGCCAGCCGCTATAGCGGGACCTCCTACGAGCAGTACTTC
CASRYSGTSYEQYF
>TRBJ1-1|NA|NA|TRBV12-5
TGTGCTAGTTTTAATGGGGCGAACACTGAAGCTTTCTTT
CASFNGANTEAFF
>TRBJ1-2|NA|NA|TRBV23-1
TGCGCCAGCTCAAACAGGGTGCCGCTATTTGGCTACACCTTC
CASSNRVPLFGYTF
>TRBJ1-2|NA|NA|TRBV19
TGTGCCAGTCAGGACAGACACTATGGCTACACCTTC
CASQDRHYGYTF
>TRBJ1-3|NA|TRBD1|TRBV19
TGTGCCAGTGAAGACAGGGCTGGAAACACCATATATTTT
CASEDRAGNTIYF
>TRBJ2-1|once|TRBD2|TRBV9
TGTGCCAGCAGCGCCACACTAGCGGGAGGGCGGGTGAATGAGCAGTTCTTC
CASSATLAGGRVNEQFF
>TRBJ2-3|many|TRBD2|TRBV2
TGTGCCAGTAAGCCTCCCGGGACTAGCGGGGGGGTTGCGGATACGCAGTATTTT
CASKPPGTSGGVADTQYF
>TRBJ2-1|NA|NA|TRBV7-2
TGTGCCAGCAGCCCCGCGCCAAGCTCCTACAATGAGCAGTTCTTC
CASSPAPSSYNEQFF
>TRBJ2-2|NA|NA|TRBV29-1
TGCAGCGTTGTGGGGCGCACCGGGGAGCTGTTTTTT
CSVVGRTGELFF
>TRBJ2-1|once|TRBD2|TRBV29-1
TGCAGCGTAATAGCGGGGGTATACAATGAGCAGTTCTTC
CSVIAGVYNEQFF
>TRBJ2-3|few|TRBD2|TRBV6-4
TGTGCCAGCAGTGACTCGGGACTAGCGGGGAGAACAGATACGCAGTATTTT
CASSDSGLAGRTDTQYF
>TRBJ1-2|once|TRBD1|TRBV19
TGTGCCAGTAGTATGAGGACAGGGCTTGGCACTAACTATGGCTACACCTTC
CASSMRTGLGTNYGYTF
>TRBJ2-1|NA|NA|TRBV7-2
TGTGCCAGCAGCCCAGAGGACAGGGTCGGGGGGGAGCAGTTCTTC
CASSPEDRVGGEQFF
>TRBJ2-7|NA|NA|TRBV2
TGTGCCAGCAGTGAAGGGTCAGATTACGAGCAGTACTTC
CASSEGSDYEQYF
>TRBJ2-7|NA|NA|TRBV19
TGTGCCAGTAGTATGAGGAGAGATTCCTCCTACGAGCAGTACTTC
CASSMRRDSSYEQYF
>TRBJ2-5|NA|TRBD1|TRBV7-2
TGTGCCAGCAGCTTACGGGACAGGGCAGGGGAGACCCAGTACTTC
CASSLRDRAGETQYF
>TRBJ2-5|NA|TRBD2|TRBV6-4
TGTGCCAGCAGTGACGACGTTAGTCCTAGCGGGAGGACCCAAGAGACCCAGTACTTC
CASSDDVSPSGRTQETQYF
>TRBJ2-2|once|TRBD2|TRBV7-2
TGTGCCAGCACTTCTAGCGGGGGGGCCTTTTCCACCGGGGAGCTGTTTTTT
CASTSSGGAFSTGELFF
>TRBJ2-3|NA|TRBD2|TRBV28
TGTGCCAGCTCTCCCGGGACTAACACAGATACGCAGTATTTT
CASSPGTNTDTQYF
>TRBJ1-3|NA|TRBD1|TRBV3-1/TRBV3-2
TGTGCCAGCAGCGAAACGACAGGGCCAGGAAACACCATATATTTT
CASSETTGPGNTIYF
>TRBJ2-2|NA|NA|TRBV10-2
TGCGCCAGCAGGGGACTCCTGAACACCGGGGAGCTGTTTTTT
CASRGLLNTGELFF
>TRBJ1-2|NA|TRBD1|TRBV2
TGTGCCAGCAGCGACGACAGGGCGTTAAACTATGGCTACACCTTC
CASSDDRALNYGYTF
>TRBJ2-4|NA|NA|TRBV28
TGTGCCAGCATCTTTAAAAACATTCAGTACTTC
CASIFKNIQYF
>TRBJ2-3|NA|TRBD1|TRBV11-3
TGTGCCAGCAGCGCGGGACAGGGTAGTACAGATACGCAGTATTTT
CASSAGQGSTDTQYF
>TRBJ2-1|NA|NA|TRBV4-1
TGCGCCAGCAGCCAAGATTTGAGCAATGAGCAGTTCTTC
CASSQDLSNEQFF
>TRBJ1-5|NA|NA|TRBV28
TGTGCCAGCAGTCCCCGACAGTTTGATCAGCCCCAGCATTTT
CASSPRQFDQPQHF
>TRBJ1-2|NA|NA|TRBV5-1
TGCGCCAGCAGCCCGTGGGTGGCAGGGAACTATGGCTACACCTTC
CASSPWVAGNYGYTF
>TRBJ2-5|NA|TRBD2|TRBV6-6
TGTGCCAGCAGTTACTCGGGGGGGTACCAAGAGACCCAGTACTTC
CASSYSGGYQETQYF
>TRBJ1-6|few|NA|TRBV3-1/TRBV3-2
TGTGCCAGCAGCCAAACCTGGACAGAGGCACCCCTCCACTTT
CASSQTWTEAPLHF
>TRBJ1-2|few|NA|TRBV11-2
TGTGCCAGCAGCCGGGCGGGACCCGGCCTTGGCTACACCTTC
CASSRAGPGLGYTF
>TRBJ2-3|NA|NA|TRBV10-3
TGTGCCATCAGTGAGTCGTGGACTAATACGCAGTATTTT
CAISESWTNTQYF
>TRBJ1-4|NA|TRBD1|TRBV28
TGTGCCAGCAGGAATCAGGGGGCCCCAACTAATGAAAAACTGTTTTTT
CASRNQGAPTNEKLFF